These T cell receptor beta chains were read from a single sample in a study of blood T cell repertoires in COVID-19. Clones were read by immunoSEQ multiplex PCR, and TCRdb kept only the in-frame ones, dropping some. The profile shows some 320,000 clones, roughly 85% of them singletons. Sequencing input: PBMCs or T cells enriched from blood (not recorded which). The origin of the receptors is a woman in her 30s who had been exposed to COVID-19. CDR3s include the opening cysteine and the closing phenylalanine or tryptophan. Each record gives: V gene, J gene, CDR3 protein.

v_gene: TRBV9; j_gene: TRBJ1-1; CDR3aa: CASSAGTGDTEAFF
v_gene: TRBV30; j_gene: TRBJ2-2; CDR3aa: CAWTLRTRNTGELFF
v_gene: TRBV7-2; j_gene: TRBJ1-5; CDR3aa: CASSSNRGLNQPQHF
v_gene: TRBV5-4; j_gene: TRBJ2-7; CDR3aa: CASSTLLGPRGYEQYF
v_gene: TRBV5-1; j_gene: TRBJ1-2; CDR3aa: CASSPLDRVGNYGYTF
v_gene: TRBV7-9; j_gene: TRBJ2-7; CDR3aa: CASLKGSGRAFSYEQYF
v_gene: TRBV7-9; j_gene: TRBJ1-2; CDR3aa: CASSAMGAGSGYTF
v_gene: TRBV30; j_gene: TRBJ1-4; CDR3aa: CAWSVQQGEKLFF
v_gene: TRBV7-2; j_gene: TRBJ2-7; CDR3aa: CASSLGQQYSYEQYF
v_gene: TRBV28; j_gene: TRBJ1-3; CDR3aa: CASTVGGAPSGNTIYF
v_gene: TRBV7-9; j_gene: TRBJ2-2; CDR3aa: CASSLVLGERGELFF
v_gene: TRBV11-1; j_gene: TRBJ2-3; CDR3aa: CASSATSLSKTDTQYF
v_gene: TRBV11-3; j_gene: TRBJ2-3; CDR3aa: CASSLGQGLDTQYF
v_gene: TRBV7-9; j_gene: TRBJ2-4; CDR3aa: CASSFGDRLGIQYF
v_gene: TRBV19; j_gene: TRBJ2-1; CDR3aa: CASSVGSENEQFF
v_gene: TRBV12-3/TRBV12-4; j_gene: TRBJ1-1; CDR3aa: CASRITGGEAFF
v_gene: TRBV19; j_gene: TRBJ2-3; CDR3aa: CASSIVGTISTDTQYF
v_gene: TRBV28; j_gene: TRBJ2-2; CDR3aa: CASSLAPLREELFF
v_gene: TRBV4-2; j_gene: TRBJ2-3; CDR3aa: CASSQDRGSTDTQYF
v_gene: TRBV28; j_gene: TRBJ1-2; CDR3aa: CASILGQGATYGYTF
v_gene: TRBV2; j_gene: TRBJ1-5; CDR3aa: CASSWDRGGNQPQHF
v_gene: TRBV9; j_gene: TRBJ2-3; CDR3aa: CASSPRQGQGGTDTQYF
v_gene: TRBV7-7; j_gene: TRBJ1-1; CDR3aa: CASSRLQGNTEAFF
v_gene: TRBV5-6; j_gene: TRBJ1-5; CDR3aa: CASSSTRQGDYQPQHF
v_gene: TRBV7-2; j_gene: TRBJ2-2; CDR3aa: CASERRGRDTGELFF
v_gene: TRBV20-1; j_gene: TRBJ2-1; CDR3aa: CSASDLAERYNEQFF
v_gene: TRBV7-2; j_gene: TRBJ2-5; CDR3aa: CASSLKPSGGYKETQYF
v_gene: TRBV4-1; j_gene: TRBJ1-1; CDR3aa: CASSQVLYTEAFF
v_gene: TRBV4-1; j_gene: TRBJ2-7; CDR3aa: CASSQFGRGPRQDEQYF
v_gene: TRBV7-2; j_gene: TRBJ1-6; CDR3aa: CASSRSGQGNSPLHF
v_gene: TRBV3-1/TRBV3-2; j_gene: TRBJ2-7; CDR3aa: CASSQPQGTLYEQYF
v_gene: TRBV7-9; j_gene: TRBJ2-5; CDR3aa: CASTPVAGGETQYF
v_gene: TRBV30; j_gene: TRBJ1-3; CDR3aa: CAWSASGNTIYF
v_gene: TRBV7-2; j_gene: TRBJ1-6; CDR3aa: CASSLMGQGSDSPLHF
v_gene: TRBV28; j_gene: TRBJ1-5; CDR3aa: CASSANPEPQHF
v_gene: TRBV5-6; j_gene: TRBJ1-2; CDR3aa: CASSFNSGFLYGYTF
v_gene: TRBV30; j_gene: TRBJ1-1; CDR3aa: CAWIPSGQGYTEAFF
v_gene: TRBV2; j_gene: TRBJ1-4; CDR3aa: CASSADRASEKLFF
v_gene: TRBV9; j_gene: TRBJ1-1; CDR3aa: CASSPIPRQSSGEAFF
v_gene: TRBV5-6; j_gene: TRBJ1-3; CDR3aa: CASRSGGTLRTNTIYF
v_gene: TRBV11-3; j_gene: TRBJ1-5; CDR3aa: CASSFRRGPQWPQHF
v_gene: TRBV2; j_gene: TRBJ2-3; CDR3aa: CASSTSASTDTQYF
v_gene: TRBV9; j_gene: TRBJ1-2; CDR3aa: CASSAQGFNHFYTF
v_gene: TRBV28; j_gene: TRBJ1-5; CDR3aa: CASSPRRPQHF
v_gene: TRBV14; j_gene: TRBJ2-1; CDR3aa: CASSQRSGGAGNEQFF
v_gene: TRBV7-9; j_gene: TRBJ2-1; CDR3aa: CASTISHSYNEQFF
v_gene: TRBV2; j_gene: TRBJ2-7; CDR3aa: CASDEQGVTYEQYF
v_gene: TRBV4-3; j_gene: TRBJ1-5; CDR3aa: CASSQEWGGQPQHF
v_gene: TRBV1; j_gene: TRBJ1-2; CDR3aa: CTSSQRDRGPLINYGYTF
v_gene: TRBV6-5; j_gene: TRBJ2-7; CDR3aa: CASSGRQGHEQYF
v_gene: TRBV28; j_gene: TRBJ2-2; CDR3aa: CASSLLEGTNTGELFF
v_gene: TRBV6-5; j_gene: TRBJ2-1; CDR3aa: CASSYEWPRSEQFF
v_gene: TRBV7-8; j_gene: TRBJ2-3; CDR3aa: CASSAGSYSGGASDTQYF
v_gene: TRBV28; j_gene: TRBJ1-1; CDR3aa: CASTTGGADTEAFF
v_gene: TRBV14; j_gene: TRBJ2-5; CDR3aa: CASSQERGGRLETQYF